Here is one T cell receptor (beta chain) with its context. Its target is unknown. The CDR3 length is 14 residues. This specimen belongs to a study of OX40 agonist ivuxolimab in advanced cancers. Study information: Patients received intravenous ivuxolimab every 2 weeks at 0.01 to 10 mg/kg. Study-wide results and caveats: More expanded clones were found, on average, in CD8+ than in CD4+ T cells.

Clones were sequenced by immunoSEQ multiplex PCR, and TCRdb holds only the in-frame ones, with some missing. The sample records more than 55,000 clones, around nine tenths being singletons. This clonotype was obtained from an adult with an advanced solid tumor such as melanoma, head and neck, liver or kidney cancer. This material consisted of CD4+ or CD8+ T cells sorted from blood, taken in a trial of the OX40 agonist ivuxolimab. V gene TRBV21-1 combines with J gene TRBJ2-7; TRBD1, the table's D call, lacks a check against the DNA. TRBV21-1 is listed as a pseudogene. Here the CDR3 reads CASSKSGAAYEQYF. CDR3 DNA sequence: TGTGCCAGCAGCAAATCAGGGGCGGCCTACGAGCAGTACTTC.